The 22 T cell receptor beta chains in this list originate from one sample, sequenced in a study of blood T cell repertoires in COVID-19. TCRdb's table, derived via immunoSEQ multiplex PCR, lists solely in-frame clones and lacks some. The sample carries about 300,000 clones, roughly 80% recorded once. Material for sequencing was peripheral blood. These receptors were taken from a woman between 50 and 59 years old who had recovered from COVID-19.

Of note for this clone: A far larger clone differs by one base, so this is likely a read error. The V call is TRBV9, the J call TRBJ2-3; D is uncertain. V gave up 2 bases and J gave up 1 base, with 2 bases separating them. In germline, CDR1 is SGDLS, CDR2 YYNGEE. The CDR3 covers 12 residues. The CDR3 reads CASSVGTDTQYF. DNA for the CDR3: TGTGCCAGCAGCGTCGGCACAGATACGCAGTATTTT.

This chain connects TRBV21-1 to TRBJ1-2; TRBD1, the table's D call, lacks a check against the DNA. TRBV21-1 is a recognized pseudogene. The CDR3 spans 16 residues. The CDR3 sequence is CASSTPRDRNNYGYTF. CDR3 bases: TGTGCCAGCAGCACCCCCCGGGACAGGAATAACTATGGCTACACCTTC.

This chain links TRBV7-3 with TRBJ1-1; D gene unclear. Germline lookup yields CDR1 SGHTA and CDR2 FQGTGA. This CDR3 region has 12 residues. Trimming left V 5 bases short and J 4 bases short, with 8 bases between. The CDR3 spells CASSREGTEAFF. As DNA, the CDR3 is TGTGCCAGCAGCCGGGAAGGCACTGAAGCTTTCTTT.

The chain is built from TRBV7-9 and TRBJ2-7; TRBD1 aligns across 11 bases. The germline gives CDR1 SEHNR, CDR2 FQNEAQ (reference sequence). The V and J ends lost 5 bases and 4 bases, in that order; junction bases with no gene match: 7. The CDR3 sequence is 15 residues long. CDR3 coding DNA: TGTGCCAGCAGCCAAGGGACAGGGGGTTTTTACGAGCAGTACTTC. This codes for CASSQGTGGFYEQYF.

The chain couples TRBV27 to TRBJ1-6; the D gene is possibly TRBD1 (6 bases). The CDR3 extends over 16 amino acids. V dropped 6 bases and J dropped 6 bases, with 18 bases sitting between them. The germline gives CDR1 MNHEY, CDR2 SMNVEV (reference sequence). The CDR3 DNA is TGTGCCAGCAGGCACGACCTGACAGGTTCTAATTCACCCCTCCACTTT. It encodes CASRHDLTGSNSPLHF.

The V call is TRBV24-1, the J call TRBJ1-5; no firm D call. Trimming left V 10 bases short and J 10 bases short, with 16 bases between. Per germline, CDR1 KGHDR and CDR2 SFDVKD. This CDR3 region has 12 residues. CDR3 coding DNA: TGTGCCACTCGGACTGGGGAGGGACCCCAGCATTTT. Amino acids: CATRTGEGPQHF.

This clone has a handful of counts. The V call is TRBV27, the J call TRBJ1-5, with 11 bases matching TRBD1. V lost 2 bases, J lost 0 bases, and 3 bases stayed unmatched. The length of the CDR3 is 17 residues. Looked up from germline, CDR1 is MNHEY and CDR2 is SMNVEV (reference sequence). The CDR3 region has the DNA TGTGCCAGCAGTTTAGGACAGGGGGCTCCTAGCAATCAGCCCCAGCATTTT. Translated, it gives CASSLGQGAPSNQPQHF.

This chain links TRBV27 with TRBJ1-2; TRBD1 matches at 7 bases. Losses at the gene ends were 5 bases for V and 4 bases for J; bases not matched to a gene: 10. CDR1 MNHEY and CDR2 SMNVEV come from the germline V gene (reference sequence). The CDR3 runs to 15 residues. This chain's CDR3 is CASSTGTASTYGYTF. CDR3 nucleotide sequence: TGTGCCAGCAGTACCGGGACAGCTTCTACCTATGGCTACACCTTC.

This chain connects TRBV30 to TRBJ2-3; 9 nucleotides line up with TRBD1. V lost 4 bases, J lost 4 bases, and 9 bases stayed unmatched. Per germline, CDR1 GTSNPN and CDR2 SVGIG (reference sequence). This CDR3 has 15 residues. The CDR3 DNA reads as TGTGCCTGGACCACCGGGACAGGGTCGGCAGATACGCAGTATTTT. This gives the protein CAWTTGTGSADTQYF.

The rearrangement uses TRBV5-1 and TRBJ2-3; 8 nucleotides match TRBD2. Germline CDR1 and CDR2: SGHRS and YFSETQ. The CDR3 spans 15 residues. J was trimmed by 1 base and V by 5 bases; bases with no gene match: 6. CDR3 sequence: CASSSSGSRTDTQYF. CDR3 coding DNA: TGCGCCAGCAGTTCCAGCGGGAGTCGCACAGATACGCAGTATTTT.

For the CDR3, the DNA is TGTGCCAGCAGTTTAGCCGGGACAGGGGACGGTGAAAAACTGTTTTTT. Encoded protein: CASSLAGTGDGEKLFF. This chain joins TRBV27 and TRBJ1-4, with TRBD1 matching over 10 bases. Trimming took 2 bases from V and 7 from J; bases not matched to a gene: 7. CDR1 is MNHEY and CDR2 is SMNVEV in the germline V gene (reference sequence). The CDR3 loop spans 16 amino acids.

This chain joins TRBV6-6 and TRBJ2-1; 7 bases agree with TRBD2. The germline CDR1 and CDR2 sequences are MNHNY and SVGAGI (reference sequence). CDR3 length: 16 residues. The junction had 16 bases not matched to a gene; V was cut back by 6 bases and J by 8 bases. The CDR3 region has the DNA TGTGCCAGCAGCCCCCGCCGAGCGGGAAAAGTCCATGAGCAGTTCTTC. Its protein is CASSPRRAGKVHEQFF.

The chain couples TRBV7-3 to TRBJ2-5, with 10 nucleotides matching TRBD2. CDR3 length: 16 residues. V dropped 4 bases and J dropped 5; count of bases not matched to a gene: 10. CDR1 is SGHTA, CDR2 FQGTGA, per germline. CDR3 DNA: TGTGCCAGCAGCTCAACCGGGACTAGCGCATGGGAGACCCAGTACTTC. Protein sequence: CASSSTGTSAWETQYF.

V gene TRBV19 combines with J gene TRBJ2-3; D is undetermined. The CDR3 sequence is 13 residues long. V was cut by 3 bases and J by 5 bases, with 9 bases left in between. The V gene's germline CDR1 is LNHDA and CDR2 SQIVND (reference sequence). The chain's CDR3 is CASSILHLDTQYF. In DNA form, the CDR3 reads TGTGCCAGTAGTATCCTCCACTTAGATACGCAGTATTTT.

A few counts support this clone. V is TRBV25-1 and J is TRBJ2-3; no reliable D call. Deletions cut 5 bases from V and 6 bases from J, with 15 bases between. The V gene's germline CDR1 is MGHDK and CDR2 SYGVNS. The CDR3 contains 14 residues. The chain's CDR3 is CASSNALTGDTQYF. CDR3 nucleotides: TGTGCCAGCAGTAACGCACTCACGGGTGATACGCAGTATTTT.

The chain employs TRBV9 and TRBJ1-5; D call uncertain. The V gene's germline CDR1 is SGDLS and CDR2 YYNGEE. Trimming pared 0 bases from V and 2 bases from J, leaving 6 bases between. The CDR3 runs 14 residues. The DNA of the CDR3 is TGTGCCAGCAGCGTAGACGCAGGCAATCAGCCCCAGCATTTT. Its translation: CASSVDAGNQPQHF.

This chain connects TRBV28 to TRBJ1-1, with D possibly TRBD1 on 5 matching bases. V gave up 3 bases and J gave up 2 bases, with 10 bases separating them. Germline CDR1 MDHEN, CDR2 SYDVKM. The CDR3 extends over 14 amino acids. The DNA for the CDR3 is TGTGCCAGCAGTTTCGCCAGGGCAAACACTGAAGCTTTCTTT. Its translation is CASSFARANTEAFF.

This clone occurred many times. This rearrangement joins TRBV11-2 to TRBJ2-2, with TRBD1 matching over 8 bases. Germline V gives CDR1 SGHAT, CDR2 FQNNGV. The CDR3 extends over 16 amino acids. Trimming removed 2 bases from V and 1 base from J; junction bases left unmatched: 3. CDR3 in DNA: TGTGCCAGCAGCTTAACCGGGACAGGGAACACCGGGGAGCTGTTTTTT. Its protein is CASSLTGTGNTGELFF.

The V call is TRBV28, the J call TRBJ1-2; unclear D gene. V was pared by 4 bases and J by 0 bases, with 6 bases between. CDR3 size: 13 residues. Germline values: CDR1 MDHEN, CDR2 SYDVKM. The CDR3 nucleotides are TGTGCCAGCAGTTCACTCGCTAACTATGGCTACACCTTC. This encodes CASSSLANYGYTF.

The CDR3 sequence is CASKGLNTGELFF. CDR3 nucleotide sequence: TGTGCCAGCAAGGGGTTGAACACCGGGGAGCTGTTTTTT. This chain connects TRBV6-6 to TRBJ2-2; D might be TRBD1 (5 bases). V was shortened by 7 bases and J by 1 base, with 7 bases between the two germline ends. The length of the CDR3 is 13 residues. Per the germline V gene, CDR1 is MNHNY and CDR2 is SVGAGI (reference sequence).

This clone was found a few times. In DNA, the CDR3 is TGTGCCACCAGTGCTGACACCCCAGGCCACAATGAGCAGTTCTTC. It is translated as CATSADTPGHNEQFF. The chain is built from TRBV24-1 and TRBJ2-1, with D hard to call. Germline V gene data show CDR1 as KGHDR and CDR2 as SFDVKD. Trimming took off 5 bases at V and 5 bases at J, with 15 bases between the two ends. The CDR3 extends over 15 amino acids.

This chain links TRBV5-1 with TRBJ2-7, with a weak D call TRBD1 (6 bases). Germline CDR1 and CDR2: SGHRS and YFSETQ. Trimming removed 3 bases from V and 1 base from J, with 14 bases in between. This CDR3 is built from 15 residues. CDR3 loop: CASSSGTPTSYEQYF. In DNA form, the CDR3 reads TGCGCCAGCAGCTCCGGGACACCTACTTCCTACGAGCAGTACTTC.